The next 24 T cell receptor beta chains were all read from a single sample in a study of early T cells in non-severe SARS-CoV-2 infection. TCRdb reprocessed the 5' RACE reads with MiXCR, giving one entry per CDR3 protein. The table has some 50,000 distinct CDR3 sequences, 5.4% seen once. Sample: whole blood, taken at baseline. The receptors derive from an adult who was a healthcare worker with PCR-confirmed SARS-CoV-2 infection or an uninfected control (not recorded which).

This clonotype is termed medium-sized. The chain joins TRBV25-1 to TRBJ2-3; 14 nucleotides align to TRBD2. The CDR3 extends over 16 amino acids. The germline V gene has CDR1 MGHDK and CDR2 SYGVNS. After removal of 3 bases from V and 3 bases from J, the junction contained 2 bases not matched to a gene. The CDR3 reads CASSETSGRATDTQYF. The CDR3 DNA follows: TGTGCCAGCAGTGAGACTAGCGGGAGGGCTACAGATACGCAGTATTTT.

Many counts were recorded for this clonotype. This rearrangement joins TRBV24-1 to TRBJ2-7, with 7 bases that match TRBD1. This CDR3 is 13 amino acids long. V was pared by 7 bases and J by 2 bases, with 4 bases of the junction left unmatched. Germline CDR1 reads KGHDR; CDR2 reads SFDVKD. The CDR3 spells CATSPGQPYEQYF. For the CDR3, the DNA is TGTGCCACCAGCCCGGGACAGCCCTACGAGCAGTACTTC.

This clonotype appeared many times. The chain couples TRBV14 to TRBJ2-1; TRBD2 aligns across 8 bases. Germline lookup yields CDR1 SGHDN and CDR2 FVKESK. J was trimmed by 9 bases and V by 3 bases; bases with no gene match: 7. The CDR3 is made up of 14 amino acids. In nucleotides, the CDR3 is TGTGCCAGCAGCCAGCAAACCGCGGGGGGTGAGCAGTTCTTC. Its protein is CASSQQTAGGEQFF. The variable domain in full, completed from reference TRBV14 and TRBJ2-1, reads EAGVTQFPSHSVIEKGQTVTLRCDPISGHDNLYWYRRVMGKEIKFLLHFVKESKQDESGMPNNRFLAERTGGTYSTLKVQPAELEDSGVYFCASSQQTAGGEQFFGPGTRLTVL.

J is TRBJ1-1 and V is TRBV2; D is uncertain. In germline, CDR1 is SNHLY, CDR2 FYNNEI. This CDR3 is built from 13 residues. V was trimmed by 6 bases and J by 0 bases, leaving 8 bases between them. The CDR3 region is CASRSVMNTEAFF. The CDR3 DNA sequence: TGTGCCAGCAGGAGCGTCATGAACACTGAAGCTTTCTTT.

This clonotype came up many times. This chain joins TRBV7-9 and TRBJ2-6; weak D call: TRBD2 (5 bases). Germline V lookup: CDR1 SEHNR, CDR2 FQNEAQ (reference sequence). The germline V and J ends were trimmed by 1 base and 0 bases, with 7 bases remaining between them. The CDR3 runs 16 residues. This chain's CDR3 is CASSLGGSSGANVLTF. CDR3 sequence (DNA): TGTGCCAGCAGCTTAGGAGGGAGCTCTGGGGCCAACGTCCTGACTTTC.

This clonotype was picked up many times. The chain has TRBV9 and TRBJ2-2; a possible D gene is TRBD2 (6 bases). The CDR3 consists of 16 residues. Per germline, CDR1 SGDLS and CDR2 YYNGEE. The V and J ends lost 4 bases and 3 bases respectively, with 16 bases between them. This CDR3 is CASSLTPDYYTGELFF. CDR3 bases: TGTGCCAGCAGCCTGACCCCGGACTATTACACCGGGGAGCTGTTTTTT.

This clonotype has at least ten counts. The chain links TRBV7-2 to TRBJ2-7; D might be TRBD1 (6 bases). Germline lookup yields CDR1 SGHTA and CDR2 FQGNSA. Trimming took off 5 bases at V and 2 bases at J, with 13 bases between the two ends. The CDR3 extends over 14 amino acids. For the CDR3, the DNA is TGTGCCAGCAGCCCGGTACAGGGTACCTACGAGCAGTACTTC. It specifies CASSPVQGTYEQYF.

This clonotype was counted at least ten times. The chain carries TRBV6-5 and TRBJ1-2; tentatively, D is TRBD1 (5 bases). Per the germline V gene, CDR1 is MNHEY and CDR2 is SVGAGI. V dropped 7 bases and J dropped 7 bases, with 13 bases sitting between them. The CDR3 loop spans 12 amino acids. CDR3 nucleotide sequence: TGTGCCAGCACGGGGCAGGGACGTGGCTACACCTTC. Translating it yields CASTGQGRGYTF.

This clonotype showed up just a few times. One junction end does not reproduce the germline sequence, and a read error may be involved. Here the CDR3 reads CASSDVAGNTDKQYF. Written as DNA, the CDR3 is TGTGCCAGCAGTGACGTAGCGGGGAACACAGATAAGCAGTATTTT. The chain couples TRBV6-1 to TRBJ2-3; 8 bases agree with TRBD2. Germline V gives CDR1 MNHNS, CDR2 SASEGT. The CDR3 is 15 amino acids.

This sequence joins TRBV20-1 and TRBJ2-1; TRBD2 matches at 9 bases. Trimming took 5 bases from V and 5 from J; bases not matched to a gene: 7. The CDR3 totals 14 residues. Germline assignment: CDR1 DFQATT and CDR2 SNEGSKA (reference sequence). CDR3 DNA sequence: TGCAGTGCTCTAAGCGGGAGGTCCGACAATGAGCAGTTCTTC. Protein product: CSALSGRSDNEQFF.

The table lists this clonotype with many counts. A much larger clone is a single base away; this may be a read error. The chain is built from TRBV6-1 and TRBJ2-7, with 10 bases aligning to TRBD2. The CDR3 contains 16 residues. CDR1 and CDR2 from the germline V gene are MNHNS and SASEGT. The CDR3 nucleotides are TGTGCCAGCAGTTCCGGACTAGCGGATAGCTCCTACGAGCAGCACTTC. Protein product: CASSSGLADSSYEQHF.

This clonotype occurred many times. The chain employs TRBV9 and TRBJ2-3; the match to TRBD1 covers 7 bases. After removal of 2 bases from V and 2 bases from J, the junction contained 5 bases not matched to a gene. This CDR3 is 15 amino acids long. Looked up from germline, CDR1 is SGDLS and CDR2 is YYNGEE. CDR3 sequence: CASSVWDSNTDTQYF. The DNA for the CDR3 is TGTGCCAGCAGCGTCTGGGACAGTAACACAGATACGCAGTATTTT. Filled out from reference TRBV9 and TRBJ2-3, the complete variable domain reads DSGVTQTPKHLITATGQRVTLRCSPRSGDLSVYWYQQSLDQGLQFLIQYYNGEERAKGNILERFSAQQFPDLHSELNLSSLELGDSALYFCASSVWDSNTDTQYFGPGTRLTVL.

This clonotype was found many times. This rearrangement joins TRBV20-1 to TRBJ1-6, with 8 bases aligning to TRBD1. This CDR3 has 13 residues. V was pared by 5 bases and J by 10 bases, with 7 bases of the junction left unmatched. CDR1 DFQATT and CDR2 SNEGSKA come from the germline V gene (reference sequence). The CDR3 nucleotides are TGCAGTGCTGGGGCAGGGGGCGGGTCACCCCTCCACTTT. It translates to CSAGAGGGSPLHF.

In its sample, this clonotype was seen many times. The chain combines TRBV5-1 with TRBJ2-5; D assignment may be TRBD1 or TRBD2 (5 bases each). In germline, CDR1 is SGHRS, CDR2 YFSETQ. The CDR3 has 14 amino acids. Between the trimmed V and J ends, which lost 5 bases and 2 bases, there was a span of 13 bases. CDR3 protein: CASSSGPLQETQYF. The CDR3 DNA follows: TGCGCCAGCAGTTCGGGACCGTTACAAGAGACCCAGTACTTC.

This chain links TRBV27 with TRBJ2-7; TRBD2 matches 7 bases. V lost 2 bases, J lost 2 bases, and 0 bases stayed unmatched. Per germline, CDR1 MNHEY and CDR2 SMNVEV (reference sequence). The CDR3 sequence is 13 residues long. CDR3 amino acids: CASSLGRAYEQYF. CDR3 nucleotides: TGTGCCAGCAGTTTAGGGAGGGCCTACGAGCAGTACTTC.

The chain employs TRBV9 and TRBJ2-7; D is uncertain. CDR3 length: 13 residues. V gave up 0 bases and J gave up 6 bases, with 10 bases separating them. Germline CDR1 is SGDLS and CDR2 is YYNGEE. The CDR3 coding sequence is TGTGCCAGCAGCGTAGTATGGGAATCCGAGCAGTACTTC. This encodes CASSVVWESEQYF. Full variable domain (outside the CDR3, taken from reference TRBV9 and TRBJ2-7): DSGVTQTPKHLITATGQRVTLRCSPRSGDLSVYWYQQSLDQGLQFLIQYYNGEERAKGNILERFSAQQFPDLHSELNLSSLELGDSALYFCASSVVWESEQYFGPGTRLTVT.

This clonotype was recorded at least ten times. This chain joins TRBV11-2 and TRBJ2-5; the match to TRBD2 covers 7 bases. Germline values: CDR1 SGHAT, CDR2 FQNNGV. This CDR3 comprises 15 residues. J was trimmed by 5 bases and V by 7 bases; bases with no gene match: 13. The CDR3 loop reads CASTPDRLARETQYF. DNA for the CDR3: TGTGCCAGCACCCCAGATAGACTAGCCCGCGAGACCCAGTACTTC.

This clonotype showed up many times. The CDR3 nucleotides are TGTGCCTGGAGCCCCCCGGGCTATGGCTACACCTTC. Its protein is CAWSPPGYGYTF. This chain joins TRBV30 and TRBJ1-2; D is undetermined. This CDR3 is built from 12 residues. Trimming removed 3 bases at V and 4 bases at J, with 9 bases between. Germline CDR1 reads GTSNPN; CDR2 reads SVGIG (reference sequence). The whole variable domain, remainder taken from reference TRBV30 and TRBJ1-2, is SQTIHQWPATLVQPVGSPLSLECTVEGTSNPNLYWYRQAAGRGLQLLFYSVGIGQISSEVPQNLSASRPQDRQFILSSKKLLLSDSGFYLCAWSPPGYGYTFGSGTRLTVV.

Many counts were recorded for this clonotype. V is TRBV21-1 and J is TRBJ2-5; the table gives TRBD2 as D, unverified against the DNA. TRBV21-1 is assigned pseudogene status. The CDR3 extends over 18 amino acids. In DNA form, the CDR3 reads TGTGCCAGCAGCAAAGATCGGCAGGGAGGCCAGGGAGAAGAGACCCAGTACTTC. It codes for CASSKDRQGGQGEETQYF.

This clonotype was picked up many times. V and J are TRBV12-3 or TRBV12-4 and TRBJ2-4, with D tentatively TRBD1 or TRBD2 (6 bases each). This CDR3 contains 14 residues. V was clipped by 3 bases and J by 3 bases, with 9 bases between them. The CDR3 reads CASSFRGGKNIQYF. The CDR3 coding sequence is TGTGCCAGCAGTTTCAGGGGAGGCAAAAACATTCAGTACTTC.

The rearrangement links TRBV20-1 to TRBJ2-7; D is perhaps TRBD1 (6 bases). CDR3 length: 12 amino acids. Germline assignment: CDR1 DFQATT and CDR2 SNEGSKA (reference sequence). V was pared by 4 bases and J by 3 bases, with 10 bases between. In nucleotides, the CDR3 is TGCAGTGCTACGGACAGAGACTACGAGCAGTACTTC. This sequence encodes CSATDRDYEQYF.

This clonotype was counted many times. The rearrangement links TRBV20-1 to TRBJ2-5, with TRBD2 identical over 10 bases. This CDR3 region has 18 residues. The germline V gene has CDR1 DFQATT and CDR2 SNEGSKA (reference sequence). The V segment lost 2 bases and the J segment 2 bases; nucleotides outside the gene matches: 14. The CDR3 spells CSARPRLAGARRQETQYF. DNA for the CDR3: TGCAGTGCTAGACCTCGTCTAGCGGGAGCACGGAGACAAGAGACCCAGTACTTC.

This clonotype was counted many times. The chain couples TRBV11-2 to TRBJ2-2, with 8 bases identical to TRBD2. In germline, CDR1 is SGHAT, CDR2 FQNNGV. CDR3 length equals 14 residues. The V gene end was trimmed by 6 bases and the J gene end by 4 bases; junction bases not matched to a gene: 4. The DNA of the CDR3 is TGTGCCAGCAGACCAGGACTAGCCACCGGGGAGCTGTTTTTT. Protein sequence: CASRPGLATGELFF.

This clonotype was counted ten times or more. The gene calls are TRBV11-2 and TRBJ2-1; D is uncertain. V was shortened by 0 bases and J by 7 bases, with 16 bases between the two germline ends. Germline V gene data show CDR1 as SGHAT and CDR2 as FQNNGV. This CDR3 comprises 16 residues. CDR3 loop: CASSLETVGRKNEQFF. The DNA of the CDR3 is TGTGCCAGCAGCTTAGAAACGGTGGGTCGGAAGAATGAGCAGTTCTTC. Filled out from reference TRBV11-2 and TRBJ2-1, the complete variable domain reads EAGVAQSPRYKIIEKRQSVAFWCNPISGHATLYWYQQILGQGPKLLIQFQNNGVVDDSQLPKDRFSAERLKGVDSTLKIQPAKLEDSAVYLCASSLETVGRKNEQFFGPGTRLTVL.